One and the same sample provided the 19 T cell receptor beta chains below, sequenced in a study of T cells in Graves' hyperthyroidism and ophthalmopathy. Amplified regions were TCR beta CDR3 sequences from RNA transcripts. Carried out on the TCR CDR3, a first-round RT-PCR used the HTBI primer set. TCRdb redid the calling of the multiplex PCR reads with MiXCR, one entry per CDR3 protein. The sample includes hundreds of thousands of distinct CDR3 sequences, approximately 16% seen only once; the top ten take 2.5% to 4%. The sequenced sample was blood. These receptors were obtained from a woman aged 40 to 50 with Graves' ophthalmopathy.

Many counts were recorded for this clonotype. The chain couples TRBV20-1 to TRBJ2-2; 7 nucleotides agree with TRBD1. Losses at the gene ends were 4 bases for V and 5 bases for J; bases not matched to a gene: 7. The germline V gene encodes CDR1 DFQATT and CDR2 SNEGSKA (reference sequence). The CDR3 loop spans 14 amino acids. The CDR3 DNA is TGCAGTGCTATATTGGAACAGGGGACCGGGGAGCTGTTTTTT. Translating it yields CSAILEQGTGELFF.

This clonotype was picked up a small number of times. The V and J genes are TRBV4-2 and TRBJ2-5; D is uncertain. This CDR3 contains 15 residues. Germline lookup yields CDR1 LGHNA and CDR2 YNFKEQ. The V end lost 3 bases, the J end lost 5 bases, and 16 bases lay between the germline ends. The CDR3 DNA is TGTGCCAGCAGCCAGGCTATGTCGAGTGGGGAGACCCAGTACTTC. Protein sequence: CASSQAMSSGETQYF.

The V and J genes are TRBV3-1 and TRBJ2-5, with unresolved D. This CDR3 is 14 amino acids long. Germline CDR1 is LGHDT and CDR2 is YNNKEL (reference sequence). V was trimmed by 1 base and J by 8 bases, leaving 14 bases between them. CDR3 residues: CASSQAATRGTQYF. In nucleotides, the CDR3 is TGTGCCAGCAGCCAAGCGGCTACTCGAGGTACCCAGTACTTC.

The chain carries TRBV29-1 and TRBJ1-2, with 9 bases that match TRBD1. The CDR3 is made up of 16 amino acids. Trimming took 0 bases from V and 5 from J; bases not matched to a gene: 10. CDR1 is SQVTM and CDR2 is ANQGSEA in the germline V gene. The CDR3 region has the DNA TGCAGCGTTGAAGATCTTCGGGACAGGGTGGGGTATGGCTACACCTTC. Amino acid sequence: CSVEDLRDRVGYGYTF.

This clonotype was observed at least ten times. The V call is TRBV20-1, the J call TRBJ2-1; D possibly corresponds to TRBD2 (7 bases). Germline loops: CDR1 DFQATT, CDR2 SNEGSKA (reference sequence). The germline V and J ends were trimmed by 7 bases and 7 bases, with 17 bases remaining between them. CDR3 length equals 13 residues. The DNA of the CDR3 is TGCAGTGGGGGGGGTGCAGGGGCGAATGAGCAGTTCTTC. This codes for CSGGGAGANEQFF.

This clonotype was seen repeatedly, ten times or more. The chain has TRBV12-3 or TRBV12-4 and TRBJ2-1, with D possibly being TRBD2 (6 bases). Trimming shortened V by 7 bases and J by 0 bases, and 19 bases separated the two germline ends. The CDR3 is 17 amino acids. The chain's CDR3 is CASTGAFMASSYNEQFF. CDR3 nucleotides: TGTGCCAGCACGGGAGCGTTCATGGCTAGCTCCTACAATGAGCAGTTCTTC.

This clonotype was counted many times. The chain has TRBV5-1 and TRBJ2-7; possibly TRBD1 or TRBD2 for D (5 bases each). V lost 3 bases, J lost 2 bases, and 12 bases lay in between. CDR3 length: 14 residues. Germline-derived CDR1 and CDR2 are SGHRS and YFSETQ. In nucleotides, the CDR3 is TGCGCCAGCAGCTCCTGGGACCGAGCCTACGAGCAGTACTTC. As protein: CASSSWDRAYEQYF. The full variable domain, with the rest looked up from reference TRBV5-1 and TRBJ2-7, is KAGVTQTPRYLIKTRGQQVTLSCSPISGHRSVSWYQQTPGQGLQFLFEYFSETQRNKGNFPGRFSGRQFSNSRSEMNVSTLELGDSALYLCASSSWDRAYEQYFGPGTRLTVT.

A few counts support this clonotype. The chain links TRBV5-1 to TRBJ1-1, with TRBD1 matching 10 bases. J was trimmed by 4 bases and V by 3 bases; bases with no gene match: 6. The CDR3 spans 15 residues. CDR1 and CDR2 from the germline V gene are SGHRS and YFSETQ. CDR3 DNA sequence: TGCGCCAGCAGCTGGGGGGACAGGGGTCTCACTGAAGCTTTCTTT. As protein: CASSWGDRGLTEAFF.

The rearrangement joins TRBV20-1 to TRBJ2-4; TRBD1 might be the D (5 bases). V lost 0 bases and J 0 bases, leaving 15 bases between the germline ends. The germline CDR1 and CDR2 sequences are DFQATT and SNEGSKA (reference sequence). This CDR3 has 17 amino acids. The CDR3 sequence is CSARDLPGALAKNIQYF. The CDR3 DNA reads TGCAGTGCTAGAGACCTCCCTGGGGCCTTAGCCAAAAACATTCAGTACTTC.

This clonotype was detected ten times or more. The rearrangement links TRBV6-1 to TRBJ1-5; 9 bases map to TRBD1. V trimming: 6 bases; J trimming: 2 bases; junction bases outside the gene matches: 5. CDR3 length: 15 amino acids. Looked up from germline, CDR1 is MNHNS and CDR2 is SASEGT. In DNA form, the CDR3 reads TGTGCCAGCAGGACGGACAGGGGTGGCAATCAGCCCCAGCATTTT. Encoded protein: CASRTDRGGNQPQHF.

This clonotype came up many times. This chain joins TRBV20-1 and TRBJ2-3; 7 bases line up with TRBD2. Per the germline V gene, CDR1 is DFQATT and CDR2 is SNEGSKA (reference sequence). V lost 6 bases and J lost 6; bases outside the gene matches: 9. This CDR3 has 13 amino acids. The CDR3 reads CSAQSGDYDTQYF. The CDR3 nucleotides are TGCAGTGCACAGAGCGGGGACTATGATACGCAGTATTTT.

In this sample, this clonotype turned up many times. The chain joins TRBV30 to TRBJ2-3, with D perhaps given as TRBD1 or TRBD2 (6 bases each). There are 14 residues in the CDR3. Trimming removed 0 bases from V and 5 bases from J, with 12 bases in between. Per germline, CDR1 GTSNPN and CDR2 SVGIG (reference sequence). For the CDR3, the DNA is TGTGCCTGGAGTGTAGGGGGGCCGATAGATACGCAGTATTTT. It specifies CAWSVGGPIDTQYF.

The chain carries TRBV20-1 and TRBJ1-4; the D is unclear. Trimming cost V 0 bases and J 1 base, with 9 bases left between them. This CDR3 has 15 residues. CDR1 is DFQATT, CDR2 SNEGSKA, per germline (reference sequence). CDR3 nucleotides: TGCAGTGCTAGAGATCGCGGGGAAACTAATGAAAAACTGTTTTTT. This gives the protein CSARDRGETNEKLFF.

This clonotype showed up just a few times. This chain joins TRBV6-1 and TRBJ2-7; no definite D call. Germline CDR1 reads MNHNS; CDR2 reads SASEGT. Trimming pared 8 bases from V and 3 bases from J, leaving 8 bases between. This CDR3 spans 11 amino acids. CDR3 coding DNA: TGTGCCAGCGCGAATCACTACGAGCAGTACTTC. It codes for CASANHYEQYF.

The chain links TRBV20-1 to TRBJ2-6, with D hard to call. Germline V gene sequence: CDR1 DFQATT, CDR2 SNEGSKA (reference sequence). The CDR3 runs 12 residues. CDR3 sequence reads: CSPQSGANVLTF. CDR3 sequence (DNA): TGCTCTCCACAATCTGGGGCCAACGTCCTGACTTTC.

This clonotype was detected many times. The chain couples TRBV2 to TRBJ1-1, with TRBD1 matching 7 bases. Germline lookup yields CDR1 SNHLY and CDR2 FYNNEI. The CDR3 spans 15 residues. V was clipped by 6 bases and J by 2 bases; unmatched bases: 9. The DNA for the CDR3 is TGTGCCAGCAGCGGGACAGCACATCGCAACACTGAAGCTTTCTTT. Protein product: CASSGTAHRNTEAFF.

This clonotype was detected ten times or more. The chain carries TRBV6-1 and TRBJ2-3; D possibly matches TRBD1 or TRBD2 (5 bases each). CDR1 and CDR2 from the germline V gene are MNHNS and SASEGT. The CDR3 consists of 17 residues. The germline V and J ends were trimmed by 3 bases and 2 bases, with 18 bases remaining between them. This chain's CDR3 is CASSDDPGRDLTDTQYF. In nucleotides, the CDR3 is TGTGCCAGCAGTGATGACCCTGGCAGGGACCTCACAGATACGCAGTATTTT.

This clonotype was detected many times. The chain combines TRBV20-1 with TRBJ2-3; TRBD2 aligns across 11 bases. In germline, CDR1 is DFQATT, CDR2 SNEGSKA (reference sequence). The CDR3 covers 16 residues. V shed 3 bases, J shed 6 bases, and the junction held 11 bases outside the gene matches. CDR3 amino acids: CSARWLAGGSVDTQYF. The CDR3 DNA sequence: TGCAGTGCTAGGTGGCTAGCGGGGGGAAGTGTGGATACGCAGTATTTT.

In its sample, this clonotype was seen a few times. V is TRBV28 and J is TRBJ1-4; D might be TRBD1 (6 bases). Germline loops: CDR1 MDHEN, CDR2 SYDVKM. Trimming stripped 6 bases from V and 8 bases from J, with 19 bases between. The CDR3 extends over 15 amino acids. CDR3 in amino acids: CASSPGGQGGEKLFF. The DNA for the CDR3 is TGTGCCAGCAGCCCTGGGGGCCAGGGAGGGGAAAAACTGTTTTTT. Drawing the rest from reference TRBV28 and TRBJ1-4, the complete variable domain is DVKVTQSSRYLVKRTGEKVFLECVQDMDHENMFWYRQDPGLGLRLIYFSYDVKMKEKGDIPEGYSVSREKKERFSLILESASTNQTSMYLCASSPGGQGGEKLFFGSGTQLSVL.